These 21 T cell receptor beta chains originate from one sample sequenced in a study of shared T cell receptors in the human thymus. TCRdb keeps only in-frame clones here, not all; method: immunoSEQ multiplex PCR. The sample consists of 640,000 or so clones, around 87% of them appearing once. This sample also appeared in a second study, on human thymus T cells.

Sequenced sample: thymocytes. Receptor source: a boy in the first two years of life with a congenital heart defect.

This clone was seen only once. The chain is built from TRBV9 and TRBJ2-2; a weak D match, TRBD2 (5 bases). Trimming cost V 1 base and J 7 bases, with 14 bases left between them. This CDR3 has 15 residues. The V gene's germline CDR1 is SGDLS and CDR2 YYNGEE. DNA for the CDR3: TGTGCCAGCAGCGTACTCCGGGGTGCCGGCGGGGAGCTGTTTTTT. The encoded protein is CASSVLRGAGGELFF.

This rearrangement joins TRBV30 to TRBJ1-2, with D unclear. The length of the CDR3 is 15 residues. Germline assignment: CDR1 GTSNPN and CDR2 SVGIG (reference sequence). Trimming removed 4 bases at V and 8 bases at J, with 23 bases between. CDR3 DNA: TGTGCCTGGACGGTGCTGGGCCCGAAAAATTGGGGCTACACCTTC. Translating gives CAWTVLGPKNWGYTF.

The chain is built from TRBV29-1 and TRBJ2-7, with 9 bases that match TRBD2. The CDR3 runs to 15 residues. Germline trimming cut 7 bases from V and 3 bases from J; bases unmatched to any gene: 13. The V gene's germline CDR1 is SQVTM and CDR2 ANQGSEA. The CDR3 DNA follows: TGCAGCGGAGCGGGGGGTTGGGGGCCACTCTACGAGCAGTACTTC. Its protein is CSGAGGWGPLYEQYF.

The rearrangement joins TRBV7-2 to TRBJ2-3; TRBD2 matches 9 bases. V dropped 1 base and J dropped 4; count of bases not matched to a gene: 6. The CDR3 covers 16 residues. The germline V gene encodes CDR1 SGHTA and CDR2 FQGNSA. The CDR3 coding sequence is TGTGCCAGCAGCTTAGGCCCAGCGGGGGGCCCAGATACGCAGTATTTT. Residues: CASSLGPAGGPDTQYF.

The chain employs TRBV4-3 and TRBJ1-2, with D possibly matching TRBD1 (5 bases). Germline loops: CDR1 LGHNA, CDR2 YSLEER. This CDR3 comprises 18 residues. Trimming removed 7 bases from V and 6 bases from J, with 30 bases in between. The CDR3 bases are TGCGCCAGCACCCCAAGAGTGGTAGGAGGGGAGATGGAAAATGGCTACACCTTC. Residues: CASTPRVVGGEMENGYTF.

The chain has TRBV7-2 and TRBJ2-7, with 10 bases lining up with TRBD1. The V gene's germline CDR1 is SGHTA and CDR2 FQGNSA. V lost 2 bases to trimming and J lost 3 bases; unmatched junction nucleotides: 1. The CDR3 totals 14 residues. This CDR3 is CASSLWDRGYEQYF. For the CDR3, the DNA is TGTGCCAGCAGCTTATGGGACAGGGGCTACGAGCAGTACTTC.

V gene TRBV15 combines with J gene TRBJ2-6; 8 nucleotides line up with TRBD1. Trimming at V came to 0 bases and at J to 0 bases, leaving 4 bases not matched to a gene. The CDR3 loop spans 18 amino acids. In germline, CDR1 is LNHNV, CDR2 YYDKDF (reference sequence). This chain's CDR3 is CATSRDDRGGSGANVLTF. For the CDR3, the DNA is TGTGCCACCAGCAGAGACGACAGGGGAGGCTCTGGGGCCAACGTCCTGACTTTC.

This chain uses TRBV9 with TRBJ2-7; 7 bases line up with TRBD1. The V gene's germline CDR1 is SGDLS and CDR2 YYNGEE. CDR3 length: 14 residues. With V trimmed by 3 bases and J by 0 bases, 3 bases remained unmatched. The DNA for the CDR3 is TGTGCCAGCAGCGCGGACAGGAGCTCCTACGAGCAGTACTTC. Translation: CASSADRSSYEQYF.

The gene calls are TRBV5-1 and TRBJ2-7, with D maybe TRBD1 (6 bases). The CDR3 extends over 15 amino acids. The V and J ends lost 2 bases and 1 base respectively, with 13 bases between them. From germline, CDR1 is SGHRS and CDR2 YFSETQ. Here the CDR3 reads CASSFYSGQSYEQYF. CDR3 in DNA: TGCGCCAGCAGCTTTTATTCCGGACAGTCCTACGAGCAGTACTTC.

This clone came up a few times. Other nucleotide sequences in the sample specify the same CDR3. This chain connects TRBV6-5 to TRBJ2-2, with 9 bases aligning to TRBD1. The CDR3 contains 16 residues. V shed 2 bases, J shed 2 bases, and the junction held 3 bases outside the gene matches. Germline V gives CDR1 MNHEY, CDR2 SVGAGI. CDR3 loop: CASSYRDRANTGELFF. For the CDR3, the DNA is TGTGCCAGCAGTTACCGGGACAGGGCTAACACCGGGGAGCTGTTTTTT.

This clone was recorded once. The gene calls are TRBV19 and TRBJ2-2; TRBD2 might be the D (5 bases). The CDR3 has 16 amino acids. Trimming cost V 7 bases and J 2 bases, with 17 bases left between them. The germline V gene encodes CDR1 LNHDA and CDR2 SQIVND (reference sequence). CDR3 sequence: CASKPLWETNTGELFF. As DNA, the CDR3 is TGTGCCAGTAAACCCCTCTGGGAGACTAACACCGGGGAGCTGTTTTTT. The full variable domain, its missing parts supplied by reference TRBV19 and TRBJ2-2, is DGGITQSPKYLFRKEGQNVTLSCEQNLNHDAMYWYRQDPGQGLRLIYYSQIVNDFQKGDIAEGYSVSREKKESFPLTVTSAQKNPTAFYLCASKPLWETNTGELFFGEGSRLTVL.

This clone has a handful of counts. The rearrangement links TRBV10-3 to TRBJ2-1; 10 positions agree with TRBD2. Germline V lookup: CDR1 ENHRY, CDR2 SYGVKD. The CDR3 consists of 15 residues. Trimming at V came to 3 bases and at J to 12 bases, leaving 11 bases not matched to a gene. In DNA, the CDR3 is TGTGCCATCAGTGAACGGAGCGGGAGGGCGGTGGGGCAGTTCTTC. It yields the protein CAISERSGRAVGQFF.

The V call is TRBV19, the J call TRBJ2-2; the D gene is possibly TRBD2 (6 bases). Germline CDR1 and CDR2: LNHDA and SQIVND (reference sequence). V lost 1 base, J lost 4 bases, and 13 bases lay in between. The CDR3 is 16 residues long. Here the CDR3 DNA reads TGTGCCAGTAGTATAGTTGGGTCTAGCGCCACCGGGGAGCTGTTTTTT. The encoded protein is CASSIVGSSATGELFF.

The chain combines TRBV28 with TRBJ2-5; D perhaps matches TRBD1 (6 bases). CDR1 MDHEN and CDR2 SYDVKM come from the germline V gene. This CDR3 comprises 16 residues. The V and J ends lost 5 bases and 5 bases respectively, with 21 bases between them. CDR3 DNA sequence: TGTGCCAGCAGTAGCATTACGGACAGCTTAGGGGAGACCCAGTACTTC. Encoded protein: CASSSITDSLGETQYF.

This clone has more than one count but fewer than ten. CDR3 coding DNA: TGTGCCAGCAGTCCCTGCGCCGACACATCGAACACTGAAGCTTTCTTT. Encoded protein: CASSPCADTSNTEAFF. The V call is TRBV27, the J call TRBJ1-1; D remains unclear. The CDR3 is made up of 16 amino acids. The V end lost 5 bases, the J end lost 1 base, and 17 bases lay between the germline ends. Per germline, CDR1 MNHEY and CDR2 SMNVEV (reference sequence).

The V and J genes are TRBV5-1 and TRBJ1-2; no clear D gene. Germline lookup yields CDR1 SGHRS and CDR2 YFSETQ. V was cut by 3 bases and J by 2 bases, with 2 bases left in between. The CDR3 sequence is 11 residues long. This CDR3 is CASSSNYGYTF. The CDR3 region has the DNA TGCGCCAGCAGCTCGAACTATGGCTACACCTTC.

The gene calls are TRBV15 and TRBJ1-1; the D is unclear. There are 16 residues in the CDR3. V was trimmed by 0 bases and J by 3 bases, leaving 14 bases between them. Germline lookup yields CDR1 LNHNV and CDR2 YYDKDF (reference sequence). The chain's CDR3 is CATSRDLVNPDTEAFF. The DNA for the CDR3 is TGTGCCACCAGCAGAGATTTGGTAAACCCGGACACTGAAGCTTTCTTT.

J is TRBJ2-3 and V is TRBV5-1; the match to TRBD2 covers 13 bases. V lost 3 bases to trimming and J lost 13 bases; unmatched junction nucleotides: 8. The CDR3 is 14 amino acids. CDR1 SGHRS and CDR2 YFSETQ come from the germline V gene. CDR3 bases: TGCGCCAGCAGCTCCGGGACTAGCGGGGTGGGGGAGTATTTT. Translated: CASSSGTSGVGEYF.

The rearrangement uses TRBV30 and TRBJ2-1, with D possibly matching TRBD1 (5 bases). The CDR3 totals 15 residues. The V end was cut by 0 bases, the J end by 4 bases, with 13 bases between. Germline values: CDR1 GTSNPN, CDR2 SVGIG (reference sequence). CDR3 loop: CAWSVLGLHYNEQFF. Written as DNA, the CDR3 is TGTGCCTGGAGTGTACTGGGGCTACATTACAATGAGCAGTTCTTC.

This chain joins TRBV19 and TRBJ1-5; tentatively, D is TRBD1 (6 bases). Trimming left V 5 bases short and J 2 bases short, with 13 bases between. Germline V lookup: CDR1 LNHDA, CDR2 SQIVND (reference sequence). The CDR3 is made up of 15 amino acids. The CDR3 loop reads CASSRTGRRNQPQHF. CDR3 nucleotides: TGTGCCAGTAGTCGAACAGGGCGTCGCAATCAGCCCCAGCATTTT.

The chain recombines TRBV5-6 with TRBJ2-1, with TRBD2 matching over 7 bases. CDR1 is SGHDT and CDR2 is YYEEEE in the germline V gene. V shed 4 bases, J shed 2 bases, and the junction held 9 bases outside the gene matches. This CDR3 has 16 residues. This CDR3 is CASSLKAGWTYNEQFF. The CDR3 nucleotides read TGTGCCAGCAGCCTTAAAGCGGGGTGGACCTACAATGAGCAGTTCTTC.